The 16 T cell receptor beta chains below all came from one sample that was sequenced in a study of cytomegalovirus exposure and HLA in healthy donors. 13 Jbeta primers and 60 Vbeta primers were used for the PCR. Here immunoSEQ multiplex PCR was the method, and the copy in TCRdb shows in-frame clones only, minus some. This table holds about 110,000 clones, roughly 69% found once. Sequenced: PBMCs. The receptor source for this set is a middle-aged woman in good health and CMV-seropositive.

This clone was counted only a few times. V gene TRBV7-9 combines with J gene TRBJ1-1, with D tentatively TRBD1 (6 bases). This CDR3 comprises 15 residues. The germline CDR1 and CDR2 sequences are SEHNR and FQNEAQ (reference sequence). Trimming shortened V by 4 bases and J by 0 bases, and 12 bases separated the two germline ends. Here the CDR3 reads CASSSRTAMNTEAFF. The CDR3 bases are TGTGCCAGCAGCTCACGGACAGCCATGAACACTGAAGCTTTCTTT.

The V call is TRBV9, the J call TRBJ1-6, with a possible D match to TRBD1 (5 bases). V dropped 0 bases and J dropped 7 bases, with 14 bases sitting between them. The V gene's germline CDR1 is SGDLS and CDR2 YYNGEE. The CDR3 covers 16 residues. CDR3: CASSVASGQPNSPLHF. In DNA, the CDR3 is TGTGCCAGCAGCGTAGCTTCAGGACAACCCAATTCACCCCTCCACTTT.

Written as DNA, the CDR3 is TGTGCCAGAAGCGGCCACCCCCGGGACAGGGGATCCGGGGAGCTGTTTTTT. Translated: CARSGHPRDRGSGELFF. V gene TRBV5-3 combines with J gene TRBJ2-2; TRBD1 aligns across 10 bases. TRBV5-3 is assigned to the ORF class and has an uncertain function. This CDR3 region has 17 residues. V was pared by 4 bases and J by 6 bases, with 12 bases of the junction left unmatched.

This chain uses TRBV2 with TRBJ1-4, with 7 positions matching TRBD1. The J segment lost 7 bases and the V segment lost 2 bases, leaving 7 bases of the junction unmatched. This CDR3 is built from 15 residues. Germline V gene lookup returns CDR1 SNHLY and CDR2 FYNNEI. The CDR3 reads CASSESWAGGEKLFF. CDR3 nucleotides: TGTGCCAGCAGTGAATCGTGGGCAGGGGGTGAAAAACTGTTTTTT.

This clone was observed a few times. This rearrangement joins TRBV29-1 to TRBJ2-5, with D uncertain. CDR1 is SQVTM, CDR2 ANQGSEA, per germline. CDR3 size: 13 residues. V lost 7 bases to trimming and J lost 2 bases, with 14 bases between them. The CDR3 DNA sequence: TGCAGCGCCCCCCTACCAGGTCAAGAGACCCAGTACTTC. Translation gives CSAPLPGQETQYF.

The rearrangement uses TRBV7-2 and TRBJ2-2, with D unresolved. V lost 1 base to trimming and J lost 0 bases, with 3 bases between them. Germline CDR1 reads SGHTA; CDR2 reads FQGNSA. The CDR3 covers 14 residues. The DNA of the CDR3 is TGTGCCAGCAGCTTAGGAGCGAACACCGGGGAGCTGTTTTTT. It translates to CASSLGANTGELFF.

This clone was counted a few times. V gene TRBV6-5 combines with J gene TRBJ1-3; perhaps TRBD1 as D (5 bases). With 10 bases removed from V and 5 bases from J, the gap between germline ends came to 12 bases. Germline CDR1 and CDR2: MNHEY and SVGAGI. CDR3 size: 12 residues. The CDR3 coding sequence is TGTGCCACACAGGACACAAGAAACACCATATATTTT. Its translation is CATQDTRNTIYF.

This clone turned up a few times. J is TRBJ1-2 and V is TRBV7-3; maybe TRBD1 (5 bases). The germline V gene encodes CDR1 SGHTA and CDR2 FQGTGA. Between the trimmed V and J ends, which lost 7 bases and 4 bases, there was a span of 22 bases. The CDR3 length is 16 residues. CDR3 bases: TGTGCCAGCACCACTTTGGTTCAGGGTCCTGGCTATGGCTACACCTTC. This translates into CASTTLVQGPGYGYTF.

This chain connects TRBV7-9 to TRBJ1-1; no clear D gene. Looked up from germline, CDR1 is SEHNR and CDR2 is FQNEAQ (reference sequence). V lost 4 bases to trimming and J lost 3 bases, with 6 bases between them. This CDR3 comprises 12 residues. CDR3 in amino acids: CASSSPHTEAFF. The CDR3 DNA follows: TGTGCCAGCAGCTCCCCTCACACTGAAGCTTTCTTT.

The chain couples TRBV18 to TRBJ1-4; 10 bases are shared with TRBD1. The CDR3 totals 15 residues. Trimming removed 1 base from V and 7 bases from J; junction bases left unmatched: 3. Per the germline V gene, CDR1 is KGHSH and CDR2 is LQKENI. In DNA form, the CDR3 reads TGTGCCAGCTCACCACTCGGACAGGGGGGTGAAAAACTGTTTTTT. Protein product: CASSPLGQGGEKLFF.

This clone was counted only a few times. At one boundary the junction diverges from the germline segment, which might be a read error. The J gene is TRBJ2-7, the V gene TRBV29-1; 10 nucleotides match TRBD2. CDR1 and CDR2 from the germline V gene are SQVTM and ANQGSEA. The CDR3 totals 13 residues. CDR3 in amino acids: CSVEGTSEYEQYF. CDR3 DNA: TGCAGCGTCGAAGGGACTAGCGAATACGAGCAGTACTTC.

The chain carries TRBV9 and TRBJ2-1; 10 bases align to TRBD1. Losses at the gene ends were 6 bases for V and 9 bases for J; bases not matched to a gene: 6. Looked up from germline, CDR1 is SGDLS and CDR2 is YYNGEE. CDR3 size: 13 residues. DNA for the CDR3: TGTGCCAGCAACACGGGACAGGGGACTGAGCAGTTCTTC. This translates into CASNTGQGTEQFF.

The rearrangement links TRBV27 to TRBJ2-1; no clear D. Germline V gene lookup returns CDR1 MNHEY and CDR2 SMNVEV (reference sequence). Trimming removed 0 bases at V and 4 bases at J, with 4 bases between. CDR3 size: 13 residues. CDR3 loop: CASSLSQYNEQFF. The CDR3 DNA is TGTGCCAGCAGTTTATCCCAATACAATGAGCAGTTCTTC.

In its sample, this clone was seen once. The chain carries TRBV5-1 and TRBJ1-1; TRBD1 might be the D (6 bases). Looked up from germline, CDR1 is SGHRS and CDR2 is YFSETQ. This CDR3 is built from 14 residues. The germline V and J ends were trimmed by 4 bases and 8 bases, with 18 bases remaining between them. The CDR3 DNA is TGCGCCAGCAGCCTGGGCGGGGGCGGATCGGAAGCTTTCTTT. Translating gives CASSLGGGGSEAFF.

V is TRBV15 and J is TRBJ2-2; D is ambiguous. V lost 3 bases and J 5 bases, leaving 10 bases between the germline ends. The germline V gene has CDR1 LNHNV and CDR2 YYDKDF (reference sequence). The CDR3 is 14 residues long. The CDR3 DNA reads TGTGCCACCAGCAGGGAGCAACGGACCGGGGAGCTGTTTTTT. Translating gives CATSREQRTGELFF. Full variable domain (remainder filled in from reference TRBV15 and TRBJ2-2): DAMVIQNPRYQVTQFGKPVTLSCSQTLNHNVMYWYQQKSSQAPKLLFHYYDKDFNNEADTPDNFQSRRPNTSFCFLDIRSPGLGDTAMYLCATSREQRTGELFFGEGSRLTVL.

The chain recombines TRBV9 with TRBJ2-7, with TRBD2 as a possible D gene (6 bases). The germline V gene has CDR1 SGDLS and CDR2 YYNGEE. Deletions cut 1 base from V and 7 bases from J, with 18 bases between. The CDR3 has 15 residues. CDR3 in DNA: TGTGCCAGCAGCGTAAGCGGGCAGGGAGGTCGGGAGCAGTACTTC. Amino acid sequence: CASSVSGQGGREQYF.